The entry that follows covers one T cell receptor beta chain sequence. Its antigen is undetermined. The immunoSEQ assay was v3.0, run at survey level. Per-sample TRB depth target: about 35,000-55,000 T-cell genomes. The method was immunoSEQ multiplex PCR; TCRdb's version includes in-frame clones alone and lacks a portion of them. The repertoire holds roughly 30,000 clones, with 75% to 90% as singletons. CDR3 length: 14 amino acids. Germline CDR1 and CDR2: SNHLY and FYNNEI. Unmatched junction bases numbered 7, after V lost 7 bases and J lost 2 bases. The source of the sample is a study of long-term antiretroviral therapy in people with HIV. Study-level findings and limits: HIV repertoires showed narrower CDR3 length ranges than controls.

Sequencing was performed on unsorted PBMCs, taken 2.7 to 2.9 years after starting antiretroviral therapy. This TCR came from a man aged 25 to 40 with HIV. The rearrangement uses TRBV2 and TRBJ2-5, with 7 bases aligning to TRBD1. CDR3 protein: CASTRSGQQETQYF. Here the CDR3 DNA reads TGTGCCAGCACCCGATCGGGACAGCAAGAGACCCAGTACTTC.